This section outlines one T cell receptor beta chain sequence together with its context. The specificity of this receptor is unknown. No much larger clone exists at a distance of one base, and base qualities are not known. Collaborating institutions collected whole blood in K2EDTA tubes following their own protocols. Collaborator samples were shipped for TCRbeta analysis as frozen whole blood, isolated PBMCs, or DNA extracted from either sample type. V loses 2 bases at its end and J loses 3 bases; junction bases beyond the gene matches: 5. CDR1 is given as LNHDA and CDR2 as SQIVND, both from the germline V gene (reference sequence). The CDR3 holds 15 amino acids from the cysteine to the phenylalanine. Only CDR3 DNA remains: 45 bases, in frame from the first base. The source of the sample is a study of blood T cell repertoires in COVID-19 (TCRdb year 2020). In terms of the full investigation: Samples covering the acute and convalescent phases of COVID-19 were provided by collaborators in the United States, Italy and Spain. The samples were drawn from two sources: the first 160 participants of the ongoing ImmuneRACE study, and over 950 subjects contributed by 6 global collaborators. Nearly every sample came with metadata listing a de-identified subject ID, COVID-19 status, age in years and sex. The dataset comprised deeply sampled blood TCRbeta repertoires from subjects exposed to, actively infected with, or recovered from COVID-19. The prospective study material was composed of cDNA or gDNA derived from T cells, B-cell-depleted T cells, or PBMCs. Where available, HLA class I and class II types were obtained from metadata supplied by the sample provider rather than from assay-based typing. The repertoires were made available in a free public database intended to serve as a resource for research on the immune response to SARS-CoV-2. Study-wide findings and limitations: Clinical and demographic metadata were provided uncurated, with the amount varying by source and participant.

The immunoSEQ Assay, a bias-controlled multiplex PCR, was used to amplify TCRbeta CDR3 regions from genomic DNA. In the original analysis: Nucleated cell counts per sample were estimated from amplification of reference gene primers within the assay. Sequence reads were collapsed and filtered to measure the absolute abundance of every unique TCRbeta CDR3 rearrangement. Productive Simpson clonality was computed per sample as the square root of Simpson's diversity index over productive rearrangements. TCRdb holds this immuneACCESS table with in-frame rearrangements only. Some clones are missing; in checked studies, unresolved V genes explain under half, and the rest has no known cause. V, J and clone size reflect that table, while D and trimming were determined from the DNA. The table for this sample lists roughly 120,000 clones; 80% of them were counted only once. Around 1.9% of the sample is in the top ten clones.

This sequence uses TRBV19 and TRBJ2-7; 9 bases in between match TRBD2. The TCR comes from a man in his sixties or seventies with acute or convalescent COVID-19. Source material: peripheral blood. The CDR3 sequence is CASSISASGVYEQYF. The sequence in DNA is TGTGCCAGTAGTATATCGGCTAGCGGGGTCTACGAGCAGTACTTC.